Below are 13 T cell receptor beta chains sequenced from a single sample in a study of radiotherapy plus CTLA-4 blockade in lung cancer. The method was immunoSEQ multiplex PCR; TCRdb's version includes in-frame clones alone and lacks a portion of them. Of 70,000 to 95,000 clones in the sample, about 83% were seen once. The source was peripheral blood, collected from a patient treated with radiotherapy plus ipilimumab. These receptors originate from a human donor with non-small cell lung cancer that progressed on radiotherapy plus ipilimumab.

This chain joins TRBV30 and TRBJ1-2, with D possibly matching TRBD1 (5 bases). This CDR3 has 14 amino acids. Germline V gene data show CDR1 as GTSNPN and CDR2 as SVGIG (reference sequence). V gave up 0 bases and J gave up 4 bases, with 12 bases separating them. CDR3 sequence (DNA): TGTGCCTGGAGTGTAGGACAATCCTTCTATGGCTACACCTTC. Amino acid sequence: CAWSVGQSFYGYTF.

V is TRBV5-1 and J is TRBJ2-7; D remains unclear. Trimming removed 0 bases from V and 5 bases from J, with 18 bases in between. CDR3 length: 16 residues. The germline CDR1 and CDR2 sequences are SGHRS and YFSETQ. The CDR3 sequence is CASSLGTLTGLDEQYF. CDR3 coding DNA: TGCGCCAGCAGCTTGGGAACCCTCACCGGGTTGGACGAGCAGTACTTC.

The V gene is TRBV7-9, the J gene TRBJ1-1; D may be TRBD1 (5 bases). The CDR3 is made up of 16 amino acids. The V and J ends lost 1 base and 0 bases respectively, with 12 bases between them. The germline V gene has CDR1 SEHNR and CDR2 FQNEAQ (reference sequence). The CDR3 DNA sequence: TGTGCCAGCAGCTTAGGGGGGACGTTTATGAACACTGAAGCTTTCTTT. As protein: CASSLGGTFMNTEAFF.

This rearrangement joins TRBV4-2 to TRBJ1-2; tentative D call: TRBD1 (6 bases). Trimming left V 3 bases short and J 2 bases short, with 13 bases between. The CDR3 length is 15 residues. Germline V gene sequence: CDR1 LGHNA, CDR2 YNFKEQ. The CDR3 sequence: CASSQSWGGNYGYTF. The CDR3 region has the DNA TGTGCCAGCAGCCAGTCGTGGGGGGGCAACTATGGCTACACCTTC.

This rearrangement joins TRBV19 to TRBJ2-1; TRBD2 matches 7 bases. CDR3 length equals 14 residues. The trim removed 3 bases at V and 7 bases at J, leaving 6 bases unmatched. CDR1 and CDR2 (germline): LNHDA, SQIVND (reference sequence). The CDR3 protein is CASSIAGVGNEQFF. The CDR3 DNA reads TGTGCCAGTAGTATTGCGGGAGTGGGAAATGAGCAGTTCTTC.

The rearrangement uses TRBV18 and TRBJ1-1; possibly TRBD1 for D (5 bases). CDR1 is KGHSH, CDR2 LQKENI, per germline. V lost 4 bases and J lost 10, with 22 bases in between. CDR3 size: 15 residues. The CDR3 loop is CASSRSLQGSERAFF. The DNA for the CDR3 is TGTGCCAGCTCACGATCACTTCAGGGTTCCGAGAGAGCTTTCTTT.

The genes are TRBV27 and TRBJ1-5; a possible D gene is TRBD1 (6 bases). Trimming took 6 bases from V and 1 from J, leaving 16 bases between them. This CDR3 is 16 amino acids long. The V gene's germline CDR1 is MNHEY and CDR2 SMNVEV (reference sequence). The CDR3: CASRPSQGLSNQPQHF. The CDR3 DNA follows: TGTGCCAGCAGACCTAGTCAGGGGCTCAGCAATCAGCCCCAGCATTTT.

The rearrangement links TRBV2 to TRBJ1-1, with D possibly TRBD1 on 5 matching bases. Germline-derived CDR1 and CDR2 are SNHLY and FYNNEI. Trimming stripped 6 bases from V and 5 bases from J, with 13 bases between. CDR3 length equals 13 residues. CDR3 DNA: TGTGCCAGCAGACCCCGGGGGGGAACTGAAGCTTTCTTT. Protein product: CASRPRGGTEAFF.

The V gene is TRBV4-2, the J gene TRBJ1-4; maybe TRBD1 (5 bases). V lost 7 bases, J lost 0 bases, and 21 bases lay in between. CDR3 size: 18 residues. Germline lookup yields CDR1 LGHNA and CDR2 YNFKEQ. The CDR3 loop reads CASTPGQGGLATNEKLFF. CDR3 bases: TGTGCCAGCACCCCAGGGCAGGGAGGACTCGCAACTAATGAAAAACTGTTTTTT.

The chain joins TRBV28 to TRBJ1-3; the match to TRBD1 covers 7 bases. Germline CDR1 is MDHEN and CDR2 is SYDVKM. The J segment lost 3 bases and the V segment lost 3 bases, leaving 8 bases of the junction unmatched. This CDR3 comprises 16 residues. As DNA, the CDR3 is TGTGCCAGCAGTTTTCTAAGGGGGCGCGTTGGAAACACCATATATTTT. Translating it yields CASSFLRGRVGNTIYF. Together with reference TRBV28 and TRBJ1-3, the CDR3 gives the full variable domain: DVKVTQSSRYLVKRTGEKVFLECVQDMDHENMFWYRQDPGLGLRLIYFSYDVKMKEKGDIPEGYSVSREKKERFSLILESASTNQTSMYLCASSFLRGRVGNTIYFGEGSWLTVV.

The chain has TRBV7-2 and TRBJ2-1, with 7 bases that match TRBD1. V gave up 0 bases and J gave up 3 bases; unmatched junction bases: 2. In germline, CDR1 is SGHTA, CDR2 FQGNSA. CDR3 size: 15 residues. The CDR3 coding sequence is TGTGCCAGCAGCTTAGCCCGGGACAGCTACAATGAGCAGTTCTTC. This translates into CASSLARDSYNEQFF.

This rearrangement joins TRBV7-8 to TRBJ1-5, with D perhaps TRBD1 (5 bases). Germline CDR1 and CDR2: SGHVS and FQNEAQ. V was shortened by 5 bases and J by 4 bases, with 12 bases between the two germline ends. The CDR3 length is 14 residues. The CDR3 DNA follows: TGTGCCAGCAGCCCGGGACTGTCGAATCAGCCCCAGCATTTT. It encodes CASSPGLSNQPQHF. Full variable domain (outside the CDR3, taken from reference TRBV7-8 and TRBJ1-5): GAGVSQSPRYKVAKRGQDVALRCDPISGHVSLFWYQQALGQGPEFLTYFQNEAQLDKSGLPSDRFFAERPEGSVSTLKIQRTQQEDSAVYLCASSPGLSNQPQHFGDGTRLSIL.

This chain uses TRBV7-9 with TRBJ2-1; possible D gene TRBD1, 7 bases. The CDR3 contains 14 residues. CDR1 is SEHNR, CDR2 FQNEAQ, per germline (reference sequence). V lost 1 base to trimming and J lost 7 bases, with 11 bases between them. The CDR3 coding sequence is TGTGCCAGCAGCTTAGGGGCAGGGGGGAATGAGCAGTTCTTC. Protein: CASSLGAGGNEQFF.